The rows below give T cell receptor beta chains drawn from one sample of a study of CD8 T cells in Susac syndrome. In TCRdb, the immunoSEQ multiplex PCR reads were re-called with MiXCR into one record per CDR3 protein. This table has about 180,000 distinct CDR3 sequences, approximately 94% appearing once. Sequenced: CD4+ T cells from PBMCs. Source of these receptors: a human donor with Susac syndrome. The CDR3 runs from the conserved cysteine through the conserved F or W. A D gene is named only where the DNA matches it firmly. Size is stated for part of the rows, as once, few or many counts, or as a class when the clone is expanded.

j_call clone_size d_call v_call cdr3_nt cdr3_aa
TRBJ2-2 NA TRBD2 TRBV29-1 TGCAGCGTTGAAGATCGAAGGGGTAGCGGGGGACCGAACACCGGGGAGCTGTTTTTT CSVEDRRGSGGPNTGELFF
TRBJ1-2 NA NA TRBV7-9 TGTGCCAGCAGCTCGACCCGGTACAGCCGGAACTATGGCTACACCTTC CASSSTRYSRNYGYTF
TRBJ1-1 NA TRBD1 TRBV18 TGTGCCAGCTCACCACCAGAGGCAGGGGGCAGGGCTTTCTTT CASSPPEAGGRAFF
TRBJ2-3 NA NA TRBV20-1 TGCAGTGTCCGACTCTGGGATACGCAGTATTTT CSVRLWDTQYF
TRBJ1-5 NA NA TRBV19 TGTGCCAGCCTCCCCCGAGGGGGGACGGTTCAGCCCCAGCATTTT CASLPRGGTVQPQHF
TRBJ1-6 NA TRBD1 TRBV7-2 TGTGCCAGCAGCCTAATCAGACAGGGGGCTGGATCACCCCTCCACTTT CASSLIRQGAGSPLHF
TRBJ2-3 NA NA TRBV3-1 TGTGCCAGCAGCGCAAGATACGGGGATACAAGCACAGATACGCAGTATTTT CASSARYGDTSTDTQYF
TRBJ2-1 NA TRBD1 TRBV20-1 TGCAGTGCCCGTTGGACAGGGGTCAATGAGCAGTTCTTC CSARWTGVNEQFF
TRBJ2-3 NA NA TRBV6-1 TGTGCCACCCGGCGAGAGGGCACAGATACGCAGTATTTT CATRREGTDTQYF
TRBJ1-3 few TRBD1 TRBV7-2 TGTGCCAGCAGCATGGAAAACAGGGGGCGCGGAAACACCATATATTTT CASSMENRGRGNTIYF
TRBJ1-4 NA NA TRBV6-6 TGTGCCAGCAGTTACTCCCCACAGGGAGGAGAAAAACTGTTTTTT CASSYSPQGGEKLFF
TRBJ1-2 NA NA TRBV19 TGTGCCAGTAGTACCCCCGGGACCCCTGTGCATGGCTACACCTTC CASSTPGTPVHGYTF
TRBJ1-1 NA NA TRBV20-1 TGCAGTGCTAGAGTTGGACAACAAAACACTGAAGCTTTCTTT CSARVGQQNTEAFF
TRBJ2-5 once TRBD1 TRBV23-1 TGCGCCAGCAGACGTCTAAAAACAGGGGGGTCGACAGAGACCCAGTACTTC CASRRLKTGGSTETQYF
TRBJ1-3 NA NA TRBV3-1 TGTGCCAGCAGGGGAGGAAACACCATATATTTT CASRGGNTIYF
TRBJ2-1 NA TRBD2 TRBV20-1 TGCAGTGCTAGAGATCGGCTAGCGGGCTCCAATGAGCAGTTCTTC CSARDRLAGSNEQFF
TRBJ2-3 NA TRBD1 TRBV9 TGTGCCAGCAGCGTACTGGTGGGACAGGGGCCCACAGATACGCAGTATTTT CASSVLVGQGPTDTQYF
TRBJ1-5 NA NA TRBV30 TGTGCCTGGAGTCAGGGGCCAAAACAGCCCCAGCATTTT CAWSQGPKQPQHF
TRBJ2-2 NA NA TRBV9 TGTGCCAGCAGCCCCCGGGCGGCCGGCTTAGCGAACACCGGGGAGCTGTTTTTT CASSPRAAGLANTGELFF
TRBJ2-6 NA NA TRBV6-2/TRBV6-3 TGTGCCAGCAGTTACCCGGACGGCTCTGGGGCCAACGTCCTGACTTTC CASSYPDGSGANVLTF
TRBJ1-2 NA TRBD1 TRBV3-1 TGTGCCAGCAGCCAAAGATCGGCAGGGGGCAACTATGGCTACACCTTC CASSQRSAGGNYGYTF
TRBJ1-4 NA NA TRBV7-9 TGTGCCAGCACCTCGGGTGGACAGCTTGAAAAACTGTTTTTT CASTSGGQLEKLFF
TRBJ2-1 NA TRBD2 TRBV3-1 TGTGCCAGCAGCCAAGCCAGGAGCGGGGGAAGTTCGGATGAGCAGTTCTTC CASSQARSGGSSDEQFF
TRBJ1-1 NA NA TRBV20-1 TGCAGTGCTGTGAAGGGGACACAGAACACTGAAGCTTTCTTT CSAVKGTQNTEAFF
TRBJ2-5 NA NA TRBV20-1 TGCAGTGCTAGTCGGGCGGGGGAGACCCAGTACTTC CSASRAGETQYF
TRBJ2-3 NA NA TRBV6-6 TGTGCCAGCAGCCGTGGGGTAGGAGGCACAGATACGCAGTATTTT CASSRGVGGTDTQYF
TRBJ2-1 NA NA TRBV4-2 TGTGCCAGCAGCCAAGAGGGGGTGGAGGACAATGAGCAGTTCTTC CASSQEGVEDNEQFF
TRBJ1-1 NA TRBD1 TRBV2 TGTGCCAGCAGTTTCGACAGGGCGAACACTGAAGCTTTCTTT CASSFDRANTEAFF
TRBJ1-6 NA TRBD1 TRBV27 TGTGCCAGCCGAGGGACAGGGGTTTCACCCCTCCACTTT CASRGTGVSPLHF
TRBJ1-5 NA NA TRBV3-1 TGTGCCAGCAGCCAGTCTATAAACGGCCAGCCCCAGCATTTT CASSQSINGQPQHF
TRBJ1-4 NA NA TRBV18 TGTGCCAGCTCACCACAGACAGCTAATGAAAAACTGTTTTTT CASSPQTANEKLFF
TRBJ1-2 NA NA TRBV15 TGTGCCACCAGCAGAGACGGATCAGGATTCGGCTACACCTTC CATSRDGSGFGYTF
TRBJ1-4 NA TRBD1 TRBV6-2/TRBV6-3 TGTGCCAGCAAGACAGGGGATGAAAAACTGTTTTTT CASKTGDEKLFF
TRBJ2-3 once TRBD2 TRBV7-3 TGTGCCAGCAGCATAGAGGAAGGGACTAGCGGGGACACCACAGATACGCAGTATTTT CASSIEEGTSGDTTDTQYF
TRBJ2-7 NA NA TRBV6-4 TGTGCCAGAGAGGCCTCCTACGAGCAGTACTTC CAREASYEQYF
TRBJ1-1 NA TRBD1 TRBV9 TGTGCCAGCAGCGTAGATGGGACAGGGCGGACCACTGAAGCTTTCTTT CASSVDGTGRTTEAFF
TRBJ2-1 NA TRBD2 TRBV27 TGTGCCAGCAGGACTGGACTAGCGGGCGGCCCGGGGGAGCAGTTCTTC CASRTGLAGGPGEQFF
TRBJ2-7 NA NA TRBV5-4 TGTGCCAGCAGCAAGGACACTTACGAGCAGTACTTC CASSKDTYEQYF
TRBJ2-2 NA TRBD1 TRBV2 TGTGCCAGCAGTGAAAGGGGGCGTGACACCGGGGAGCTGTTTTTT CASSERGRDTGELFF
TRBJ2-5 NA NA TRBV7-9 TGTGCCAGCAGCCCGACAGGTGGATACCAAGAGACCCAGTACTTC CASSPTGGYQETQYF
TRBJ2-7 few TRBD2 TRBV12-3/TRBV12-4 TGTGCCAGCAGTTTAGCGCCGACTAGCGGGGGTTACGAGCAGTACTTC CASSLAPTSGGYEQYF
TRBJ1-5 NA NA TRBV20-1 TGCAGTGTCGGGGCAGGGCTGACAAATCAGCCCCAGCATTTT CSVGAGLTNQPQHF
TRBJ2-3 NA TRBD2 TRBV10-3 TGTGCCATCAGTAGAAGCGGGGCGAGCACAGATACGCAGTATTTT CAISRSGASTDTQYF
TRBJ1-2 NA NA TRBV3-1 TGTGCCAGCAGCCACCGGACTAATGGCTACACCTTC CASSHRTNGYTF
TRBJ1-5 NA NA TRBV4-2 TGTGCCAGCAGCCAAGATTCCAATCTGAGGGACCAGCCCCAGCATTTT CASSQDSNLRDQPQHF
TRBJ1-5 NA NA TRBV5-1 TGCGCCAGCAGCTTGGGGTCGGGCAATCAGCCCCAGCATTTT CASSLGSGNQPQHF
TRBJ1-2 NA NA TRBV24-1 TGTGCCACCAGTGATCCACGGGGGTACACCTTC CATSDPRGYTF
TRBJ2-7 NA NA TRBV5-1 TGCGCCAGCAGCTTGGAATATGCGGAGGGGGAGCAGTACTTC CASSLEYAEGEQYF
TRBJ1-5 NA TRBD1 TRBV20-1 TGCAGTGCTGTCACGGGACAGGGAGGGTATAGCAATCAGCCCCAGCATTTT CSAVTGQGGYSNQPQHF
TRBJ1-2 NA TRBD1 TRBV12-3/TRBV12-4 TGTGCCAGCAGTTCCAGGGACAGCCATGGCTACACCTTC CASSSRDSHGYTF
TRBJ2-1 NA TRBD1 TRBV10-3 TGTGCCATCAGTAAGGACAGGGGGCAATGGAATGAGCAGTTCTTC CAISKDRGQWNEQFF
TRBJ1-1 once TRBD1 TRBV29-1 TGCAGCGTTCAAGGGGCTTTGGGCAGGGGGCTTACTGAAGCTTTCTTT CSVQGALGRGLTEAFF
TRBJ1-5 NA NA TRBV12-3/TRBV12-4 TGTGCCAGCAGTATGTCCAGTCAGCCCCAGCATTTT CASSMSSQPQHF